This TCR beta chain stems from a study of cytotoxic CD8 clonotypes in ibrutinib-treated CLL. As for the study in general: Mean productive templates were approximately 230,000; mean productive rearrangements were around 90,000. Broader study findings: Once treatment began, public clonotypes, which were uncommon, contracted or stayed stable.

With regard to this clone: Its target is unknown.

Sequencing used immunoSEQ multiplex PCR; TCRdb keeps in-frame clones, though not all of them. The sample has about 85,000 clones; roughly 77% are singletons. The V gene's germline CDR1 is LGHNA and CDR2 YSLEER. CDR3 length: 17 residues. Trimming took 1 base from V and 4 from J, leaving 16 bases between them. V is TRBV4-3 and J is TRBJ2-2; D is possibly TRBD2 (6 bases). The receptor was isolated from a human donor with chronic lymphocytic leukemia. Sequenced here: PBMCs, sampled after 12 months of ibrutinib treatment. The CDR3 spells CASSQVIRAGGTGELFF. The DNA for the CDR3 is TGCGCCAGCAGCCAAGTGATCAGGGCCGGGGGCACCGGGGAGCTGTTTTTT.